This TCR beta chain was captured by sequencing in a study of T cell responses to AZD1222 COVID-19 vaccine. Study conclusions and caveats: Spike as a whole was targeted by vaccine-associated CD4 TCRs, dominant at 160-218 and 743-854. Donors were chiefly white British, with a greater number of females, and clonal diversity was perhaps underestimated.

Remarks on this clone: Antigen specificity is unknown.

This CDR3 spans 17 amino acids. Trimming cost V 0 bases and J 8 bases; bases outside gene matches: 12. Germline assignment: CDR1 LGHNA and CDR2 YSLEER. Only in-frame clones appear in the TCRdb table, and some are missing; sequencing was by immunoSEQ multiplex PCR. The table has over 50,000 clones, around nine tenths seen once; the top ten hold roughly 14%. The TCR sequence derives from an adult in good health. The sequences come from peripheral blood, collected on day 0 of AZD1222 vaccination. The chain couples TRBV4-3 to TRBJ1-4, with 7 positions matching TRBD1. CDR3 DNA sequence: TGCGCCAGCAGCCAAGATGGGACAGCCCTCTCTAGAGAAAAACTGTTTTTT. Its protein product is CASSQDGTALSREKLFF.